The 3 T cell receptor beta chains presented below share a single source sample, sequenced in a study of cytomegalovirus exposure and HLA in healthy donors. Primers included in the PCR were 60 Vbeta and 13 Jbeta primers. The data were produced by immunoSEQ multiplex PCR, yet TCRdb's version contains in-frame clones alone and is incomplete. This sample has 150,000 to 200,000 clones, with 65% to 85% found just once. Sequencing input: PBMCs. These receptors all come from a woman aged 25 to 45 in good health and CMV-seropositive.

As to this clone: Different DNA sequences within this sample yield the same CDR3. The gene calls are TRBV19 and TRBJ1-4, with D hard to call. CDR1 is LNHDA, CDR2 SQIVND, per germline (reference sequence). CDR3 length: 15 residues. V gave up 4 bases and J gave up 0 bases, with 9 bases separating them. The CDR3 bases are TGTGCCAGTAGTAGAGGGCTTGCAACTAATGAAAAACTGTTTTTT. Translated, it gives CASSRGLATNEKLFF.

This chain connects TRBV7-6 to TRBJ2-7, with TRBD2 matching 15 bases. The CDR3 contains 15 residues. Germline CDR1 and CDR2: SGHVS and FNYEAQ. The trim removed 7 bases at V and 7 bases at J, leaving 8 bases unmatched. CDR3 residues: CASTPNGLAGGEQYF. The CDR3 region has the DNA TGTGCCAGCACCCCCAACGGACTAGCGGGAGGGGAGCAGTACTTC.

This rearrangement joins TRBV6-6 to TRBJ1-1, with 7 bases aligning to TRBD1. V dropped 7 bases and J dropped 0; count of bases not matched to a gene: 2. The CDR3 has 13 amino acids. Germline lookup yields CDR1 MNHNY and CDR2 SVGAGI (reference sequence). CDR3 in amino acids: CASNRGLNTEAFF. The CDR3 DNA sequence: TGTGCCAGCAACAGGGGCCTGAACACTGAAGCTTTCTTT.